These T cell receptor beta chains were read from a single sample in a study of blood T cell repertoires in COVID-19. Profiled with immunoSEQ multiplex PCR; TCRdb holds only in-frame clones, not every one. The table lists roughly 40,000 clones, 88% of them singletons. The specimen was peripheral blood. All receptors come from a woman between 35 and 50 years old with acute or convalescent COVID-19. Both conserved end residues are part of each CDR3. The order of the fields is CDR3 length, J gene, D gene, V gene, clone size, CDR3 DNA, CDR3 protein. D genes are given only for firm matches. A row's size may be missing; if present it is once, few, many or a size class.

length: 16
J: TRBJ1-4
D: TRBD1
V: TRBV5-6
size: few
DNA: TGTGCCAGCAGCTTTAAGGACAGGGGGGCTAATGAAAAACTGTTTTTT
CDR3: CASSFKDRGANEKLFF

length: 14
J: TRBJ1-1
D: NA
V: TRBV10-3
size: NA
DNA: TGTGCCATCAGTATCACTCAGGGTCCCGCTGAAGCTTTCTTT
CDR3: CAISITQGPAEAFF

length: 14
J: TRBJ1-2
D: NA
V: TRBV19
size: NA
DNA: TGTGCCAGTACCGTTCAGGGTAGGGACTATGGCTACACCTTC
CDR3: CASTVQGRDYGYTF

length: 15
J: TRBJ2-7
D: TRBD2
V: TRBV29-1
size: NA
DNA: TGCAGCGTCAGACCGGGACTAGCGGGGGGTGGCGAGCAGTACTTC
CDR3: CSVRPGLAGGGEQYF

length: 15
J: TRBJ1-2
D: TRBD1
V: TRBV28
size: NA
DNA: TGTGCCAGCAGTTTGTCCGACAGGGGGCAAGGGGGCTACACCTTC
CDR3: CASSLSDRGQGGYTF

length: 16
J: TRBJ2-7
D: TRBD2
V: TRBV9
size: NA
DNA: TGTGCCAGCAGCGTAGGTAGCGGGAGAAATCTATACGAGCAGTACTTC
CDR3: CASSVGSGRNLYEQYF

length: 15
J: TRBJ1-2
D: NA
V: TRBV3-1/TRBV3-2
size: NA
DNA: TGTGCCAGCAGCCAAGACAGGGTGGCCTACTATGGCTACACCTTC
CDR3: CASSQDRVAYYGYTF

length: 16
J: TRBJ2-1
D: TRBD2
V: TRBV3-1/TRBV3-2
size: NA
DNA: TGTGCCAGCAGCCAAGAGCACAGCGGGAGGTACAATGAGCAGTTCTTC
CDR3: CASSQEHSGRYNEQFF

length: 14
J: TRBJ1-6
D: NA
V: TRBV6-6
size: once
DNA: TGTGCCAGCAGTTACACCCGCCTGGGCTCACCCCTCCACTTT
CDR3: CASSYTRLGSPLHF

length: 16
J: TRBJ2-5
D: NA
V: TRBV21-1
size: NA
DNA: TGTGCCAGCAGCAGAGGGACTAGCGGAAACCAAGAGACCCAGTACTTC
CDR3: CASSRGTSGNQETQYF

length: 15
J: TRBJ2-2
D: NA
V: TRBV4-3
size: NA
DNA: TGCGCCAGCAGCCTTACGGTCCTTAACACCGGGGAGCTGTTTTTT
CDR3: CASSLTVLNTGELFF

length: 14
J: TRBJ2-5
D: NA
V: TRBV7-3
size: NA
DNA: TGTGCCAGCAGCTTACAGGGCTTGGGGGAGACCCAGTACTTC
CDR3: CASSLQGLGETQYF

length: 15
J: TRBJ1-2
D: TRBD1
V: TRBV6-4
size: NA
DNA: TGTGCCAGCAGTGGGTGGGACAGGGGATGTTATGGCTACACCTTC
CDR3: CASSGWDRGCYGYTF

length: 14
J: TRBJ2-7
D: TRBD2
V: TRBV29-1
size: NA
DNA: TGCAGCGTTGTGCGGGAGGGGCCGTCCTACGAGCAGTACTTC
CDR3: CSVVREGPSYEQYF

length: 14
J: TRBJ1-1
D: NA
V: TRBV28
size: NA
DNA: TGTGCCAGCAGTTCGGGGGGGGTGAACACTGAAGCTTTCTTT
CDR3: CASSSGGVNTEAFF

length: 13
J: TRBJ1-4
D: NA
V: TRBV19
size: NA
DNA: TGTGCCAGTACTGGAGCAACTAATGAAAAACTGTTTTTT
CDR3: CASTGATNEKLFF

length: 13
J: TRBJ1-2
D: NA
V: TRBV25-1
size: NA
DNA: TGTGCCAGCAGTGAATTACTTGAGGCCCTCTACACCTTC
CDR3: CASSELLEALYTF

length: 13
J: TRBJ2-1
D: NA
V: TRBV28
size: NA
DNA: TGTGCCAGCAGAGAAGCTAGGGGAGGTGAGCAGTTCTTC
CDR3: CASREARGGEQFF

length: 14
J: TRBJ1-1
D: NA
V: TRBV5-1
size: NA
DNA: TGCGCCAGCAGCCCGGCAGGGGCTGACACTGAAGCTTTCTTT
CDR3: CASSPAGADTEAFF

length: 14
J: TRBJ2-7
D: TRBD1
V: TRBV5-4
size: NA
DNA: TGTGCCAGCAGCACGACAGGGGGGTTTTACGAGCAGTACTTC
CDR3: CASSTTGGFYEQYF

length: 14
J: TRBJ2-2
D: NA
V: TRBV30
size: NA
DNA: TGTGCCTGGAGTGTTCAGGGGTCCACCGGGGAGCTGTTTTTT
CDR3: CAWSVQGSTGELFF